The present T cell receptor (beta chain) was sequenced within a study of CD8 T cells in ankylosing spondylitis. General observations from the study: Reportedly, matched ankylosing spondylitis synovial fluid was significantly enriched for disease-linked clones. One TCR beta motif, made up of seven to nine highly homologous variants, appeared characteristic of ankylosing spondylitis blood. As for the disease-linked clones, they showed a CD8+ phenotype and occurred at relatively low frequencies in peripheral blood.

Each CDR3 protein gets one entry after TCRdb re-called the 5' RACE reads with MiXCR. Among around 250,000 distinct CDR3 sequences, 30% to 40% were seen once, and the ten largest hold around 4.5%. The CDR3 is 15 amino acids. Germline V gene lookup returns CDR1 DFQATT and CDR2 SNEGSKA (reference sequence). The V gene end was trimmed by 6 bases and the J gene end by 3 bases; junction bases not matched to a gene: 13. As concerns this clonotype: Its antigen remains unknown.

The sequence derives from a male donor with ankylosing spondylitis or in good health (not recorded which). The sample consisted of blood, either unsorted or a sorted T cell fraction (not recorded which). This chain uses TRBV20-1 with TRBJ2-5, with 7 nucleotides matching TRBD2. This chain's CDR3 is CSATHLAVKEETQYF. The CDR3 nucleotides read TGCAGTGCCACCCATCTAGCGGTCAAAGAAGAGACCCAGTACTTC.